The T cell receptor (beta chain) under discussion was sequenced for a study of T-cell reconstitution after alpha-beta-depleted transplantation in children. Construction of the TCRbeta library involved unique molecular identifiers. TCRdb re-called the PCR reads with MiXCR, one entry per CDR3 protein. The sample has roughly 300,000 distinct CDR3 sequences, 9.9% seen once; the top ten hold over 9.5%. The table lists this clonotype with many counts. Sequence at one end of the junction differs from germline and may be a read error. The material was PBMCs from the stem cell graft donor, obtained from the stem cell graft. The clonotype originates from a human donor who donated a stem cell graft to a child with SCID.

CDR3 sequence reads: CASSLGLAGADTQYF. CDR3 nucleotides: TGTGCCAGCAGTTTAGGACTAGCGGGCGCAGATACGCAGTATTTT. V gene TRBV5-1 combines with J gene TRBJ2-3, with 11 nucleotides matching TRBD2. The germline V gene encodes CDR1 SGHRS and CDR2 YFSETQ. This CDR3 has 15 residues.